This TCR beta chain was sequenced during a study of T cell responses to AZD1222 COVID-19 vaccine. V was pared by 6 bases and J by 0 bases, with 12 bases between. The CDR3 runs 15 residues. Germline values: CDR1 MNHEY, CDR2 SVGAGI. This table comes from immunoSEQ multiplex PCR, and its TCRdb copy is limited to in-frame clones, with some not included. This repertoire shows about 140,000 clones, roughly 92% found once; its top ten account for approximately 1.5%. The material was peripheral blood, obtained on day 0 of AZD1222 vaccination. This receptor was taken from an adult in good health. The chain has TRBV6-5 and TRBJ1-3; D not resolved. The chain's CDR3 is CASRADLPSGNTIYF. In nucleotides, the CDR3 is TGTGCCAGCAGAGCGGACTTGCCCTCTGGAAACACCATATATTTT.